These 15 T cell receptor beta chains were sequenced from one sample in a study of T cell repertoires in cytomegalovirus infection. TCRdb re-called the reads with MiXCR, one entry per CDR3 protein. The sample includes 200,000 to 300,000 distinct CDR3 sequences, around 12% seen only once; the top ten take 1.5% to 2%. Sequenced: PBMCs. Receptors originate from a human donor in good health (CMV status not recorded). Some clones in this sample may be carry-over from other donors' samples.

This sequence joins TRBV7-3 and TRBJ2-1, with 8 bases aligning to TRBD1. The CDR3 length is 15 residues. J gave up 6 bases and V 5 bases, and 9 bases lay outside the gene matches. Germline values: CDR1 SGHTA, CDR2 FQGTGA. The CDR3 here is CASSQRQGRINEQFF. CDR3 sequence (DNA): TGTGCCAGCAGCCAAAGACAGGGGAGGATCAATGAGCAGTTCTTC.

There are many counts of this clonotype. CDR3 sequence reads: CASSLDRGAEAFF. In DNA, the CDR3 is TGTGCCAGCAGCTTAGACAGGGGGGCTGAAGCTTTCTTT. The V and J genes are TRBV7-8 and TRBJ1-1; the match to TRBD1 covers 8 bases. V lost 1 base to trimming and J lost 6 bases; unmatched junction nucleotides: 1. CDR1 SGHVS and CDR2 FQNEAQ come from the germline V gene. There are 13 residues in the CDR3.

This clonotype was observed many times. The rearrangement joins TRBV12-3 or TRBV12-4 to TRBJ2-3; D is unclear. The CDR3 totals 13 residues. Trimming removed 5 bases from V and 4 bases from J, with 10 bases in between. The CDR3 reads CASSPRVADTQYF. The CDR3 nucleotides read TGTGCCAGCAGTCCTCGGGTTGCAGATACGCAGTATTTT.

This clonotype was seen repeatedly, ten times or more. The rearrangement joins TRBV12-3 or TRBV12-4 to TRBJ1-1; 7 bases fit TRBD1. V shed 6 bases and J 0 bases; nucleotides not matched to a gene: 4. The CDR3 is 14 residues long. The CDR3 region has the DNA TGTGCCAGCAGCTCGGGACAGATGAACACTGAAGCTTTCTTT. Encoded protein: CASSSGQMNTEAFF.

This clonotype was counted many times. The chain employs TRBV7-2 and TRBJ1-1, with 8 nucleotides matching TRBD1. Trimming cost V 2 bases and J 0 bases; bases outside gene matches: 11. From germline, CDR1 is SGHTA and CDR2 FQGNSA. This CDR3 spans 18 amino acids. The CDR3 DNA is TGTGCCAGCAGCTTAAGGACAGGGTGGGGGGCCCTGAACACTGAAGCTTTCTTT. Protein: CASSLRTGWGALNTEAFF.

This clonotype was found a few times. The chain joins TRBV28 to TRBJ1-4; 11 bases agree with TRBD1. Per the germline V gene, CDR1 is MDHEN and CDR2 is SYDVKM. The CDR3 consists of 16 residues. V lost 5 bases to trimming and J lost 8 bases; unmatched junction nucleotides: 10. Here the CDR3 reads CASSPHRTGGGEKLFF. The CDR3 nucleotides are TGTGCCAGCAGTCCCCATCGGACAGGGGGCGGCGAAAAACTGTTTTTT.

This clonotype occurred many times. The chain carries TRBV6-6 and TRBJ2-7; TRBD1 agrees at 9 bases. The CDR3 is 17 amino acids. CDR1 and CDR2 (germline): MNHNY, SVGAGI (reference sequence). J gave up 3 bases and V 2 bases, and 11 bases lay outside the gene matches. The CDR3 nucleotides are TGTGCCAGCAGTTACCCTTCAATGGGGGACAGGGTCTACGAGCAGTACTTC. Its protein product is CASSYPSMGDRVYEQYF.

The sample holds many counts of this clonotype. The J gene is TRBJ1-1, the V gene TRBV7-2; D unclear. The ends were cut back, 5 bases at V and 2 bases at J, with 18 bases in the middle. The length of the CDR3 is 16 residues. From germline, CDR1 is SGHTA and CDR2 FQGNSA. For the CDR3, the DNA is TGTGCCAGCAGCCTGCGGGATCTAGGATTCAACACTGAAGCTTTCTTT. This gives the protein CASSLRDLGFNTEAFF.

This clonotype came up a few times. The CDR3 is CASSLLGGVGQSNQPQHF. The CDR3 coding sequence is TGTGCCAGCAGTTTATTGGGAGGAGTCGGGCAGTCTAATCAGCCCCAGCATTTT. The chain employs TRBV28 and TRBJ1-5, with unresolved D. The CDR3 is 18 residues long. Germline CDR1 is MDHEN and CDR2 is SYDVKM. V lost 1 base, J lost 4 bases, and 20 bases lay in between.

This clonotype was observed at least ten times. V is TRBV12-3 or TRBV12-4 and J is TRBJ1-1, with a weak D call TRBD1 (5 bases). This CDR3 spans 14 amino acids. Trimming shortened V by 6 bases and J by 1 base, and 12 bases separated the two germline ends. CDR3 nucleotide sequence: TGTGCCAGCAGGACTGACAGAGCGAACACTGAAGCTTTCTTT. Amino acids: CASRTDRANTEAFF.

This clonotype was found a few times. The chain couples TRBV4-3 to TRBJ2-7; 9 nucleotides agree with TRBD2. This CDR3 region has 15 residues. V shed 2 bases, J shed 4 bases, and the junction held 6 bases outside the gene matches. The germline V gene encodes CDR1 LGHNA and CDR2 YSLEER. CDR3 residues: CASSQQRLAVYEQYF. The DNA of the CDR3 is TGCGCCAGCAGCCAACAGAGACTAGCGGTTTACGAGCAGTACTTC.

This clonotype was counted a few times. The chain links TRBV7-2 to TRBJ2-2; D is undetermined. There are 17 residues in the CDR3. The germline gives CDR1 SGHTA, CDR2 FQGNSA. The germline V and J ends were trimmed by 1 base and 7 bases, with 19 bases remaining between them. The CDR3 spells CASSLGAGAPINGELFF. The CDR3 DNA reads TGTGCCAGCAGCTTAGGAGCCGGAGCGCCCATCAACGGGGAGCTGTTTTTT.

This clonotype was observed at least ten times. V and J are TRBV28 and TRBJ1-5; D is perhaps TRBD1 (5 bases). Germline assignment: CDR1 MDHEN and CDR2 SYDVKM. The CDR3 extends over 17 amino acids. V was shortened by 5 bases and J by 0 bases, with 17 bases between the two germline ends. This CDR3 reads CASSTNRDGDSNQPQHF. The CDR3 region has the DNA TGTGCCAGCAGTACTAATCGGGACGGAGATAGCAATCAGCCCCAGCATTTT.

This clonotype was observed a few times. This chain connects TRBV30 to TRBJ1-2; tentatively, D is TRBD1 (6 bases). Germline V gives CDR1 GTSNPN, CDR2 SVGIG (reference sequence). The CDR3 loop spans 13 amino acids. Trimming removed 2 bases from V and 4 bases from J, with 11 bases in between. CDR3 sequence reads: CAWSLEGGYGYTF. CDR3 sequence (DNA): TGTGCCTGGAGTTTAGAAGGGGGCTATGGCTACACCTTC.

This clonotype was seen many times. V and J are TRBV19 and TRBJ2-1; unclear D gene. The length of the CDR3 is 14 residues. Germline V CDR1 and CDR2: LNHDA, SQIVND (reference sequence). Between the trimmed V and J ends, which lost 3 bases and 3 bases, there was a span of 9 bases. This CDR3 is CASSIPGDYNEQFF. CDR3 sequence (DNA): TGTGCCAGTAGTATCCCCGGAGACTACAATGAGCAGTTCTTC. The complete variable domain, with remaining parts taken from reference TRBV19 and TRBJ2-1, reads DGGITQSPKYLFRKEGQNVTLSCEQNLNHDAMYWYRQDPGQGLRLIYYSQIVNDFQKGDIAEGYSVSREKKESFPLTVTSAQKNPTAFYLCASSIPGDYNEQFFGPGTRLTVL.